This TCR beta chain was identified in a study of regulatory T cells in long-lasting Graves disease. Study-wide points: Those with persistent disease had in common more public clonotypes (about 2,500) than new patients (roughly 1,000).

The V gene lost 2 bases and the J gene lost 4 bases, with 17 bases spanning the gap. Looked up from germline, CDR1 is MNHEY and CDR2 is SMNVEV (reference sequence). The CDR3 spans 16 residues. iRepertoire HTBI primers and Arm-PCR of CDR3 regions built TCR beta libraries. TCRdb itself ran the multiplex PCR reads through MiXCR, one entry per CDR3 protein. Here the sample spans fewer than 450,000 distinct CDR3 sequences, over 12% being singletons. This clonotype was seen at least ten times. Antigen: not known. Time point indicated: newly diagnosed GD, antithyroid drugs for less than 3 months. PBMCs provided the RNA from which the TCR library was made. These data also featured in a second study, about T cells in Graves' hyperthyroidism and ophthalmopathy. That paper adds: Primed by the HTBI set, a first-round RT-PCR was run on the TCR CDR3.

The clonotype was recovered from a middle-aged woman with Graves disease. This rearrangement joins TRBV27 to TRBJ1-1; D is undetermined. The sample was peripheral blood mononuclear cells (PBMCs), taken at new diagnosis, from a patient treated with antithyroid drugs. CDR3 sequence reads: CASSLTPGGFFTEAFF. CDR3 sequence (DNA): TGTGCCAGCAGTTTAACTCCGGGAGGGTTTTTCACTGAAGCTTTCTTT.